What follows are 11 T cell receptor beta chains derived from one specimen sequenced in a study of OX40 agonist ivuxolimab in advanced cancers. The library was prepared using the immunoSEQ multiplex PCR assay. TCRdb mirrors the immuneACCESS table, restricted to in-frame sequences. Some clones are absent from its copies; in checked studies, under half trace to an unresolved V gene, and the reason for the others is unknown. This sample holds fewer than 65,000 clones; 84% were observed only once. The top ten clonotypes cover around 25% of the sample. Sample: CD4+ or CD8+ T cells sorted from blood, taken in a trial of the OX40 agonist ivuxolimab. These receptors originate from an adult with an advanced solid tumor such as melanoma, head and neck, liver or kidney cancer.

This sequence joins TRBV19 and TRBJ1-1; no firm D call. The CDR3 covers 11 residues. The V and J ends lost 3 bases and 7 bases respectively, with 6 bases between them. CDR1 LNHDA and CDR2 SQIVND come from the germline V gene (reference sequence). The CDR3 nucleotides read TGTGCCAGTAGTATGAGGTATGAAGCTTTCTTT. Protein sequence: CASSMRYEAFF.

The CDR3 nucleotides read TGTGCCAGTAGTATAACTCAGTTCGAAGAGACCCAGTACTTC. This gives the protein CASSITQFEETQYF. This chain uses TRBV19 with TRBJ2-5; D uncertain. Germline V gene data show CDR1 as LNHDA and CDR2 as SQIVND (reference sequence). The CDR3 totals 14 residues. Trimming shortened V by 2 bases and J by 3 bases, and 10 bases separated the two germline ends.

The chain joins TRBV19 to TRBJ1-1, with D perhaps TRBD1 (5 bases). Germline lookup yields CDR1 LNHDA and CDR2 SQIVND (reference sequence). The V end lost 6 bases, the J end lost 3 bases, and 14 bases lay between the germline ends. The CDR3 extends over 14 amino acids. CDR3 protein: CASSPRGIHTEAFF. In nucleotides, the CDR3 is TGTGCCAGTAGCCCCCGGGGGATCCACACTGAAGCTTTCTTT.

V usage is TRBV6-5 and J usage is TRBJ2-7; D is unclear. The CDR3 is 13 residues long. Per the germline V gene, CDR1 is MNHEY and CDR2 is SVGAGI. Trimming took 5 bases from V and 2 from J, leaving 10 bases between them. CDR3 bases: TGTGCCAGCAGTGGATGGGAAACCTACGAGCAGTACTTC. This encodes CASSGWETYEQYF.

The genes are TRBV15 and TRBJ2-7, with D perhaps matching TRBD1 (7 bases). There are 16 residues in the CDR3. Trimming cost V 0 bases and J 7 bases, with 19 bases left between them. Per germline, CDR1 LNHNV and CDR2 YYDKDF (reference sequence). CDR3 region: CATSRETGTVGGEQYF. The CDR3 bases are TGTGCCACCAGCAGAGAAACCGGGACAGTGGGAGGAGAGCAGTACTTC.

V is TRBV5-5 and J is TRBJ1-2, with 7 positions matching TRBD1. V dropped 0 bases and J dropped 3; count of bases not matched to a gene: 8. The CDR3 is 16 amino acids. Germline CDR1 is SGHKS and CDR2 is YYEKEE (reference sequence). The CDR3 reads CASSLGERQGDYGYTF. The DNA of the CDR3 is TGTGCCAGCAGCTTGGGAGAACGACAGGGAGACTATGGCTACACCTTC.

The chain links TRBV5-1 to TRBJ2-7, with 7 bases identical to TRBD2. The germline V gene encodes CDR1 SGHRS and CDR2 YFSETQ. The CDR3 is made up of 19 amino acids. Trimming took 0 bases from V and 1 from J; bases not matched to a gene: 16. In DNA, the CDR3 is TGCGCCAGCAGCTTGGGAGGTTGGCGGGAGCTCAATGGGTCCTACGAGCAGTACTTC. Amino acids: CASSLGGWRELNGSYEQYF.

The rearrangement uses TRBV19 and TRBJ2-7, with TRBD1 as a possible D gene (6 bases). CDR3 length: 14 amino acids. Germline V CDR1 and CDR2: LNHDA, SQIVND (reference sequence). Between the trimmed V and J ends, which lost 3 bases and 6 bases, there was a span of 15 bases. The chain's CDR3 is CASSINRDFGEQYF. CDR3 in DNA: TGTGCCAGTAGTATCAACAGGGATTTCGGCGAGCAGTACTTC.

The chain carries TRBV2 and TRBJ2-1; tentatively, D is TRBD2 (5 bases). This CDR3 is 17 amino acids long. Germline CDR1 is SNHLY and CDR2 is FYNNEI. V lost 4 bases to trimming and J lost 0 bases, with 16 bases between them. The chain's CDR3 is CASSGLRGHGSYNEQFF. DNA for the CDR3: TGTGCCAGCAGTGGGTTGCGAGGGCACGGCTCCTACAATGAGCAGTTCTTC.

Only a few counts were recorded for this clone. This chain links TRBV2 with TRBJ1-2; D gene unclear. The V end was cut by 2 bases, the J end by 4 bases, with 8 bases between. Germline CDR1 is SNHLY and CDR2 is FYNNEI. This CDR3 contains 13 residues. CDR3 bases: TGTGCCAGCAGTGAAAATCAGGTCTATGGCTACACCTTC. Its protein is CASSENQVYGYTF.

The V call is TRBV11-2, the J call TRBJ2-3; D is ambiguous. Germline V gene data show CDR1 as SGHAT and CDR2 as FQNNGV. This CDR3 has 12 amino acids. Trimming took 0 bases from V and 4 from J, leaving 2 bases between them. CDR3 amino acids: CASSLESDTQYF. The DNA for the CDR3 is TGTGCCAGCAGCTTAGAATCAGATACGCAGTATTTT.